The 12 T cell receptor beta chains below were found in one sample sequenced in a study of blood T cells in healthy people across ages. PCR was performed a second time for 7 to 11 cycles using a sample-barcoded 5' primer and a J-beta primer mix. Each CDR3 protein gets one entry after TCRdb re-called the 5' RACE reads with MiXCR. The sample has almost 1 million distinct CDR3 sequences; roughly 51% are singletons. The sequenced sample was blood. All receptors come from an older woman in good health.

This clonotype was detected a few times. The chain has TRBV2 and TRBJ2-3; the D gene is possibly TRBD2 (6 bases). V gave up 3 bases and J gave up 0 bases, with 10 bases separating them. Germline assignment: CDR1 SNHLY and CDR2 FYNNEI. The CDR3 has 15 amino acids. DNA for the CDR3: TGTGCCAGCAGTGACGGCGGGACTAGCACAGATACGCAGTATTTT. It translates to CASSDGGTSTDTQYF.

In its sample, this clonotype was seen a few times. The V gene is TRBV18, the J gene TRBJ2-3, with TRBD2 as a possible D gene (6 bases). Germline loops: CDR1 KGHSH, CDR2 LQKENI. With 2 bases removed from V and 4 bases from J, the gap between germline ends came to 16 bases. The CDR3 contains 16 residues. CDR3 protein: CASSPTGGGGADTQYF. The CDR3 nucleotides are TGTGCCAGCTCACCAACGGGCGGAGGCGGGGCAGATACGCAGTATTTT.

This clonotype has ten or more counts. At one end the junction does not follow the germline gene, possibly because of a read error. The V gene is TRBV5-1, the J gene TRBJ2-7; TRBD1 matches 9 bases. Germline-derived CDR1 and CDR2 are SGHRS and YFSETQ. The CDR3 has 13 amino acids. The CDR3 sequence: CASSSGQGYEQYF. The CDR3 DNA sequence: TGTGCCAGCAGTTCGGGACAGGGCTACGAGCAGTACTTC.

This chain links TRBV28 with TRBJ2-7; either TRBD1 or TRBD2 may supply D (5 bases each). The CDR3 length is 16 residues. Germline V gene data show CDR1 as MDHEN and CDR2 as SYDVKM. Deletions cut 2 bases from V and 3 bases from J, with 17 bases between. In nucleotides, the CDR3 is TGTGCCAGCAGTTTACATACGGGACCACTCTACTACGAGCAGTACTTC. Its protein is CASSLHTGPLYYEQYF.

The rearrangement links TRBV29-1 to TRBJ1-2, with D perhaps matching TRBD1 (5 bases). Germline V gene sequence: CDR1 SQVTM, CDR2 ANQGSEA. V shed 4 bases and J shed 1 base, with 22 bases lying between them. This CDR3 region has 17 residues. The CDR3 nucleotides read TGCAGCGTTGGGCGAATTGCTGGGACCGGGGGTAACTATGGCTACACCTTC. It translates to CSVGRIAGTGGNYGYTF.

This rearrangement joins TRBV9 to TRBJ2-5; 7 bases map to TRBD1. The DNA matches TRBJ2-7 better at its end, which makes the J call doubtful. CDR3 length: 14 amino acids. CDR1 is SGDLS, CDR2 YYNGEE, per germline. The CDR3 region has the DNA TGTGCCAGCAGCGGGACAATTTCAGGGGGCGAGCAGTACTTC. Protein sequence: CASSGTISGGEQYF.

The rearrangement links TRBV5-8 to TRBJ1-1; D unresolved. This CDR3 region has 15 residues. In germline, CDR1 is SGHTS, CDR2 YDEGEE. V dropped 0 bases and J dropped 0 bases, with 9 bases sitting between them. In DNA form, the CDR3 reads TGTGCCAGCAGCTTGGTACCGCTGCTGAACACTGAAGCTTTCTTT. Protein sequence: CASSLVPLLNTEAFF.

This clonotype was detected once. This rearrangement joins TRBV18 to TRBJ2-3, with a tentative D call TRBD2 (6 bases). Germline V gene sequence: CDR1 KGHSH, CDR2 LQKENI. V gave up 7 bases and J gave up 4 bases, with 15 bases separating them. The CDR3 loop spans 14 amino acids. CDR3 nucleotides: TGTGCCAGCTTTGGACTCCCGGGGGCAGATACGCAGTATTTT. Translated, it gives CASFGLPGADTQYF.

This clonotype came up a few times. The rearrangement uses TRBV6-2 or TRBV6-3 and TRBJ2-1; TRBD2 matches 15 bases. In germline, CDR1 is MNHEY, CDR2 SVGEGT. The CDR3 is 18 residues long. V was clipped by 4 bases and J by 1 base; unmatched bases: 5. DNA of the CDR3: TGTGCCAGCAGTTCTAGGACTAGCGGGAGGGATTCCTACAATGAGCAGTTCTTC. This translates into CASSSRTSGRDSYNEQFF.

The chain combines TRBV6-6 with TRBJ1-5; D call uncertain. CDR1 and CDR2 from the germline V gene are MNHNY and SVGAGI (reference sequence). The CDR3 is 14 amino acids. Trimming took off 0 bases at V and 4 bases at J, with 7 bases between the two ends. The CDR3 sequence: CASSYSEGNQPQHF. The CDR3 DNA sequence: TGTGCCAGCAGTTACTCGGAGGGTAATCAGCCCCAGCATTTT.

This rearrangement joins TRBV20-1 to TRBJ2-1, with unresolved D. V lost 0 bases and J lost 8, with 8 bases in between. The CDR3 contains 12 residues. Germline CDR1 is DFQATT and CDR2 is SNEGSKA (reference sequence). CDR3 sequence: CSARDQAYEQFF. CDR3 nucleotides: TGCAGTGCTAGAGATCAGGCGTATGAGCAGTTCTTC.

The genes are TRBV2 and TRBJ2-7; weak D call: TRBD1 (6 bases). CDR1 and CDR2 from the germline V gene are SNHLY and FYNNEI. The CDR3 totals 14 residues. Trimming took 7 bases from V and 3 from J, leaving 16 bases between them. The DNA for the CDR3 is TGTGCCAGCATAGAATCCGGGACAAGCTACGAGCAGTACTTC. Its translation: CASIESGTSYEQYF.